This record concerns one T cell receptor beta chain sequence. The antigen is unknown. The sample belongs to a study of shared clonotypes between healthy human individuals. General study findings and limits: Sorted-subset sequencing was shown by rarefaction to be incomplete despite large depth. It was observed that 5% to 6.5% of naive CD4 clonotypes were shared across several donors.

Per the study methods: Junction-only sequences without quality scores came from ImmunoSEQ, so filtering differed. Libraries were prepared by immunoSEQ multiplex PCR; TCRdb keeps only in-frame clonotypes and omits some of them. The V and J calls and clone size are taken from that table; D and trimming were inferred from the DNA. The repertoire includes about 1 million clones, more than 65% of them detected once, and about 1.5% sits in the top ten. This sequence was found in a man aged 18 to 35 in good health. Sequenced input: memory CD4+ T cells sorted from blood. Stated subset: CD45RA-negative fraction.

The CDR3 DNA reads TGTGCCAGCAGCTCCCGGACCGGCCTTAACTATGGCTACACCTTC. It yields the protein CASSSRTGLNYGYTF. The chain uses TRBV7-8 and TRBJ1-2; the D is unclear. Trimming left V 4 bases short and J 1 base short, with 13 bases between. This CDR3 comprises 15 residues. Germline V gene sequence: CDR1 SGHVS, CDR2 FQNEAQ.